This is a list of T cell receptor beta chains from one sample in a study of T cell responses to AZD1222 COVID-19 vaccine. Method: immunoSEQ multiplex PCR; TCRdb's copy keeps in-frame clones and lacks some. The sample holds 250,000 to 300,000 clones, around 92% seen once. The sequences come from peripheral blood, collected 28 days after the second AZD1222 dose. The receptor source for this set is an adult who received the AZD1222 COVID-19 vaccine. Both conserved end residues are part of each CDR3. Expanded clones are given a class, and other clones once, few, many or no size at all.

abundance: -
j_gene: TRBJ1-2
v_gene: TRBV6-1
CDR3aa: CASSAFLRDSRNGYTF

abundance: -
j_gene: TRBJ2-2
v_gene: TRBV5-1
CDR3aa: CASTRTGHANTGELFF

abundance: -
j_gene: TRBJ2-7
v_gene: TRBV28
CDR3aa: CASSLSVSRGYYEQYF

abundance: -
j_gene: TRBJ1-2
v_gene: TRBV7-2
CDR3aa: CASSLAEGDPRYTF

abundance: -
j_gene: TRBJ1-1
v_gene: TRBV18
CDR3aa: CASSRQGTEAFF

abundance: -
j_gene: TRBJ2-7
v_gene: TRBV2
CDR3aa: CASSGGLAGAEQYF

abundance: -
j_gene: TRBJ2-2
v_gene: TRBV11-1
CDR3aa: CASSLARGAGELFF

abundance: -
j_gene: TRBJ1-6
v_gene: TRBV28
CDR3aa: CASSPPQGNSPLHF

abundance: -
j_gene: TRBJ2-3
v_gene: TRBV7-2
CDR3aa: CASSLGWAADTQYF

abundance: -
j_gene: TRBJ2-2
v_gene: TRBV9
CDR3aa: CASSEEAGAWELFF

abundance: -
j_gene: TRBJ2-7
v_gene: TRBV6-5
CDR3aa: CASSYSLAHSYEQYF

abundance: once
j_gene: TRBJ1-6
v_gene: TRBV11-3
CDR3aa: CASIGDPRDSPLHF

abundance: -
j_gene: TRBJ1-2
v_gene: TRBV28
CDR3aa: CATGGPGNYGYTF

abundance: once
j_gene: TRBJ2-3
v_gene: TRBV28
CDR3aa: CASNTQGAADTQYF

abundance: -
j_gene: TRBJ1-2
v_gene: TRBV7-9
CDR3aa: CASSLLLRGKNYGYTF

abundance: -
j_gene: TRBJ1-3
v_gene: TRBV5-1
CDR3aa: CASSLGSSGNTIYF

abundance: once
j_gene: TRBJ2-7
v_gene: TRBV28
CDR3aa: CASSLKGEGDGEQYF